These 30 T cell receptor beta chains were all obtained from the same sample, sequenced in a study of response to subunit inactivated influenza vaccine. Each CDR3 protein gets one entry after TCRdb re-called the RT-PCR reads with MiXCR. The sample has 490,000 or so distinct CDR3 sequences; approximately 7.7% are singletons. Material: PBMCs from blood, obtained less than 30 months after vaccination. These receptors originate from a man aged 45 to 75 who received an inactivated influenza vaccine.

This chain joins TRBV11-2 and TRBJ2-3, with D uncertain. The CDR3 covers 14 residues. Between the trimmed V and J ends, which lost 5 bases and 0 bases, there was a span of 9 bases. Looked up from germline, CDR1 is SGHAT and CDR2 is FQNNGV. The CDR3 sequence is CASSVIPSTDTQYF. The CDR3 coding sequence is TGTGCCAGCAGCGTCATTCCAAGCACAGATACGCAGTATTTT.

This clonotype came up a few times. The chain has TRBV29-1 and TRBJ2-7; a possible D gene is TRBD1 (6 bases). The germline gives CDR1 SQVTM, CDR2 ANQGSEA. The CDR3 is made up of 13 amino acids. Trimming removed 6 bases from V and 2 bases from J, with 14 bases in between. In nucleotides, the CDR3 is TGCAGCGTATTCCGGGACACAACCTACGAGCAGTACTTC. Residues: CSVFRDTTYEQYF.

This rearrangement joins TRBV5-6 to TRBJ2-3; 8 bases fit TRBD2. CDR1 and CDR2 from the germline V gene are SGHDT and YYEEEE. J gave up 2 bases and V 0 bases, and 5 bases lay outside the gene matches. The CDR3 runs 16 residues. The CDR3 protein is CASSLAAGGNTDTQYF. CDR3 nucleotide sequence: TGTGCCAGCAGCTTGGCGGCGGGGGGCAACACAGATACGCAGTATTTT.

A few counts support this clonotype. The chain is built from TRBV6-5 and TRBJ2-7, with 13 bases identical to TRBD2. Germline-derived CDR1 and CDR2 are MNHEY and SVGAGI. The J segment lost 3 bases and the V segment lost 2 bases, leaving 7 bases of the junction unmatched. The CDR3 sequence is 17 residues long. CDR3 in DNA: TGTGCCAGCAGTTACCAGGGACTAGCGGGATCCTACTACGAGCAGTACTTC. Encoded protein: CASSYQGLAGSYYEQYF.

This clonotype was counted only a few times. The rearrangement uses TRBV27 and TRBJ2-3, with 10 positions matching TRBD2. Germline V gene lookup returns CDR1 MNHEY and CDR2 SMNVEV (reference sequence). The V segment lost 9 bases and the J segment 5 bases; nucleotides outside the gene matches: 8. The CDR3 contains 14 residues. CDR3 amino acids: CASKILAGEDTQYF. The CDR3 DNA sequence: TGTGCCAGTAAGATCCTAGCGGGAGAAGATACGCAGTATTTT.

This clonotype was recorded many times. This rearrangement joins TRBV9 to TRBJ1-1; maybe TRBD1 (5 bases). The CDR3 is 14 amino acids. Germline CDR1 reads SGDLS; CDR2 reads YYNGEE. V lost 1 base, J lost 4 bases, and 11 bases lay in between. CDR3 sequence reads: CASSVNQGSTEAFF. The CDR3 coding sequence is TGTGCCAGCAGCGTAAACCAGGGAAGCACTGAAGCTTTCTTT.

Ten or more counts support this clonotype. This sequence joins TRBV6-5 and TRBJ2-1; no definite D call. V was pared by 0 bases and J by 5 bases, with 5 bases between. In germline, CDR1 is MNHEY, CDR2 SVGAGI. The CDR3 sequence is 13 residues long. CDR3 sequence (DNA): TGTGCCAGCAGTTACTCGTTGCACAATGAGCAGTTCTTC. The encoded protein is CASSYSLHNEQFF.

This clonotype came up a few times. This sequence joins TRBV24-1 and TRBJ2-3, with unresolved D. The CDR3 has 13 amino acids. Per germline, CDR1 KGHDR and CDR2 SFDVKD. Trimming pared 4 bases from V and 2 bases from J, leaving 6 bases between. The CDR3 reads CATSEPVTDTQYF. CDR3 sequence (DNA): TGTGCCACCAGTGAGCCCGTCACAGATACGCAGTATTTT.

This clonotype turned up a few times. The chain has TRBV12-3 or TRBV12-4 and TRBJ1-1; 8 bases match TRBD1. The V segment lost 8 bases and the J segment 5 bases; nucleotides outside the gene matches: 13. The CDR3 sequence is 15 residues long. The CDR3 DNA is TGTGCCAGCCGTCCGGGACAGGAGGGTCTAACTGAAGCTTTCTTT. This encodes CASRPGQEGLTEAFF.

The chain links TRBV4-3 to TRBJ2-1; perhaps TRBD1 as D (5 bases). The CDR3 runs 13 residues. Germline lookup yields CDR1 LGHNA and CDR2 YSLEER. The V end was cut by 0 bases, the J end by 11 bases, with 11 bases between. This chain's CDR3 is CASSQDGQGKQFF. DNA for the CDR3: TGCGCCAGCAGCCAAGATGGGCAGGGCAAGCAGTTCTTC.

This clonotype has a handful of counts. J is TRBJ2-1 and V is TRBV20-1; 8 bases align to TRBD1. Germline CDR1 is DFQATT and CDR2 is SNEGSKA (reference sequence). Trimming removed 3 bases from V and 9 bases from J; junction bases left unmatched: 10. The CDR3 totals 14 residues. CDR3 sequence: CSARRGQGAGEQFF. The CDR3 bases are TGCAGTGCTAGGAGGGGCCAGGGGGCTGGTGAGCAGTTCTTC.

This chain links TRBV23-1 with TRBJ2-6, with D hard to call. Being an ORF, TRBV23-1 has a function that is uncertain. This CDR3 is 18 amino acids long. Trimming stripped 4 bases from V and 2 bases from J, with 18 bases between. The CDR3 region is CASSLSAVGRPGANVLTF. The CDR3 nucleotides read TGCGCCAGCAGTCTTTCGGCCGTGGGCAGACCTGGGGCCAACGTCCTGACTTTC.

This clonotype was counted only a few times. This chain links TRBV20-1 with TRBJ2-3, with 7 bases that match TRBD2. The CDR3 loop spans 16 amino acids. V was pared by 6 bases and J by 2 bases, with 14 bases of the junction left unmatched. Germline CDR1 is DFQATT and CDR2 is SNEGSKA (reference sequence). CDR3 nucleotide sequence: TGCAGTGCCCCTATTTATGCTAGCGGTAACACAGATACGCAGTATTTT. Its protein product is CSAPIYASGNTDTQYF.

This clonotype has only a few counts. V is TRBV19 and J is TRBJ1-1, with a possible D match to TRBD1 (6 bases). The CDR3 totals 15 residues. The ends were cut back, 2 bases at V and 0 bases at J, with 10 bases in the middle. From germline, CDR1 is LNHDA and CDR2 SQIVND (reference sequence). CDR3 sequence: CASSIWPGVNTEAFF. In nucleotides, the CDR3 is TGTGCCAGTAGTATATGGCCAGGGGTGAACACTGAAGCTTTCTTT.

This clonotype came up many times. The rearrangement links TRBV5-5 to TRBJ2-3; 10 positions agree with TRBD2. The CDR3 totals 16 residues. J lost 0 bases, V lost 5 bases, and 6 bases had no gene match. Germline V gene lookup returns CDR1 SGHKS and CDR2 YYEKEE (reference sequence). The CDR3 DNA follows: TGTGCCAGCAGTCCCGGGACTAGCGCTAGCACAGATACGCAGTATTTT. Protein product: CASSPGTSASTDTQYF.

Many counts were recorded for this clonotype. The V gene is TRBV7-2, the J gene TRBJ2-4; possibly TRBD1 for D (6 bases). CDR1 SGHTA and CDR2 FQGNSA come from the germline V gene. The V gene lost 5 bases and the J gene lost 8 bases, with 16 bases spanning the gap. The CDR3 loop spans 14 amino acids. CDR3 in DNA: TGTGCCAGCAGCGCACAGGGATTTGTGGACATTCAGTACTTC. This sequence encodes CASSAQGFVDIQYF. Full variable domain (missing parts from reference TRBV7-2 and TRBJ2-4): GAGVSQSPSNKVTEKGKDVELRCDPISGHTALYWYRQSLGQGLEFLIYFQGNSAPDKSGLPSDRFSAERTGGSVSTLTIQRTQQEDSAVYLCASSAQGFVDIQYFGAGTRLSVL.

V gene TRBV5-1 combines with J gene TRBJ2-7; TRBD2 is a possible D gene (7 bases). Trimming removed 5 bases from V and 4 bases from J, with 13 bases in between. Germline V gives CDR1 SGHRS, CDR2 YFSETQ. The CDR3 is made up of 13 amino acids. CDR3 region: CASRSGGTYEQYF. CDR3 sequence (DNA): TGCGCCAGCAGATCGGGGGGCACGTACGAGCAGTACTTC.

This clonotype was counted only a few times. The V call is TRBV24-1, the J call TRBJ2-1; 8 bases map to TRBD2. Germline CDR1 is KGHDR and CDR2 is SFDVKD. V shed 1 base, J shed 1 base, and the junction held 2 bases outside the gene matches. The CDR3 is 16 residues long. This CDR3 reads CATSDFIAGSYNEQFF. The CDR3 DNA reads TGTGCCACCAGTGATTTTATAGCGGGATCCTACAATGAGCAGTTCTTC.

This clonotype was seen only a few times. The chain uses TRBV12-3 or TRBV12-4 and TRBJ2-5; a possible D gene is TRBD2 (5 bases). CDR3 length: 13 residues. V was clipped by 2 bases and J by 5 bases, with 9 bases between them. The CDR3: CASSLNERETQYF. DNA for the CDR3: TGTGCCAGCAGTTTAAATGAGCGGGAGACCCAGTACTTC.

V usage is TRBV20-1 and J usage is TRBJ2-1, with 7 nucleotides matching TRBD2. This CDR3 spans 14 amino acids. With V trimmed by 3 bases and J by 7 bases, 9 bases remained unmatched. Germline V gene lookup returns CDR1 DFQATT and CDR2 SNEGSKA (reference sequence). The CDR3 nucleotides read TGCAGTGCTAGCCCCGGGGGAGGGATTAATGAGCAGTTCTTC. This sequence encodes CSASPGGGINEQFF.

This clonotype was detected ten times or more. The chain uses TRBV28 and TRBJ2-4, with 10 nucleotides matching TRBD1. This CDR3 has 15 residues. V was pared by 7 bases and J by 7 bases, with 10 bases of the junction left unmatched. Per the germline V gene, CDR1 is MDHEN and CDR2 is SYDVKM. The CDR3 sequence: CASTDSRTGGNIQYF. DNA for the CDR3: TGTGCCAGCACGGACTCTCGGACAGGGGGGAACATTCAGTACTTC. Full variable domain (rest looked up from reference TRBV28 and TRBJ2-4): DVKVTQSSRYLVKRTGEKVFLECVQDMDHENMFWYRQDPGLGLRLIYFSYDVKMKEKGDIPEGYSVSREKKERFSLILESASTNQTSMYLCASTDSRTGGNIQYFGAGTRLSVL.

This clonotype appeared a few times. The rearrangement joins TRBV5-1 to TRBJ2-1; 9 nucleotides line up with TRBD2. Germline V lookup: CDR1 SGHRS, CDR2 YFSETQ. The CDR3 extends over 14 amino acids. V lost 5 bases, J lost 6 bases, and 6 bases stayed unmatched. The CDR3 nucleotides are TGCGCCAGCAGATTTAGCGGGAGACCCAATGAGCAGTTCTTC. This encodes CASRFSGRPNEQFF.

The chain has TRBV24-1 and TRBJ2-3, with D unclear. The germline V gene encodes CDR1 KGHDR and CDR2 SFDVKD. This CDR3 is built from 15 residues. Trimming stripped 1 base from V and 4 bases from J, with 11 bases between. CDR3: CATSDLNVLADTQYF. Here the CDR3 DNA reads TGTGCCACCAGTGATTTAAACGTTTTGGCAGATACGCAGTATTTT.

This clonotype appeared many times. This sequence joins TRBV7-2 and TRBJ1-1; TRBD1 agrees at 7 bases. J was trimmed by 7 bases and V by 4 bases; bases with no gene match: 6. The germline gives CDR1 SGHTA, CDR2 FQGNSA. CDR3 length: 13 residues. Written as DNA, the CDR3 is TGTGCCAGCAGCTCCCCTGACAGGGATGAAGCTTTCTTT. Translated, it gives CASSSPDRDEAFF.

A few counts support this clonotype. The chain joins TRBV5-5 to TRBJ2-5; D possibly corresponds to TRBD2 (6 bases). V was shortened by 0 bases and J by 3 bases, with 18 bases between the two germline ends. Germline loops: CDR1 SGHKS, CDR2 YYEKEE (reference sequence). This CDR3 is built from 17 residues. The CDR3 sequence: CASSLAVGIAAKETQYF. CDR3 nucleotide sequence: TGTGCCAGCAGCTTGGCCGTGGGTATAGCGGCTAAAGAGACCCAGTACTTC. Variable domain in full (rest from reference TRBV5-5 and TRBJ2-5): DAGVTQSPTHLIKTRGQQVTLRCSPISGHKSVSWYQQVLGQGPQFIFQYYEKEERGRGNFPDRFSARQFPNYSSELNVNALLLGDSALYLCASSLAVGIAAKETQYFGPGTRLLVL.

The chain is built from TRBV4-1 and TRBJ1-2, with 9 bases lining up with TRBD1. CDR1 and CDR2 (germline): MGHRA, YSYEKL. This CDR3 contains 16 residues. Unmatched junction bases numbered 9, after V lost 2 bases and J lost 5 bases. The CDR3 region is CASSQPGQGRRYGYTF. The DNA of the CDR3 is TGCGCCAGCAGCCAACCGGGACAGGGAAGGAGATATGGCTACACCTTC.

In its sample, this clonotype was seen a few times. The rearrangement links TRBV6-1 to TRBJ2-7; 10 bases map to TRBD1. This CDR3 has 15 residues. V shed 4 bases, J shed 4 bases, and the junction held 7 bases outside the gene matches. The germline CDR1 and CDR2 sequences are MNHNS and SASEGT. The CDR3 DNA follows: TGTGCCAGCAGTGCCCCGGGACAGGGGCGGTACGAGCAGTACTTC. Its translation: CASSAPGQGRYEQYF.

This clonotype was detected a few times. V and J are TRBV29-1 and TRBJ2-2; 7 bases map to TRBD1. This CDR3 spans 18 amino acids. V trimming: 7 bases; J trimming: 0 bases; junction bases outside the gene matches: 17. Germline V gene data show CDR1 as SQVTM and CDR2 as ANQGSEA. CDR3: CSALDRTHPKANTGELFF. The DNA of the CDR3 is TGCAGCGCTTTGGACAGGACCCACCCAAAAGCGAACACCGGGGAGCTGTTTTTT.

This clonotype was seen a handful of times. DNA for the CDR3: TGTGCCAGCACGACCGGGACAGGTAACAATGAGCAGTTCTTC. This gives the protein CASTTGTGNNEQFF. The rearrangement joins TRBV6-2 or TRBV6-3 to TRBJ2-1; 8 nucleotides line up with TRBD1. V dropped 7 bases and J dropped 5; count of bases not matched to a gene: 7. Germline V CDR1 and CDR2: MNHEY, SVGEGT. The CDR3 has 14 residues.

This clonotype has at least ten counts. The CDR3 nucleotides are TGTGCCAGCAGTTTAAGGACAGCGAGCACAGATACGCAGTATTTT. Its protein product is CASSLRTASTDTQYF. The chain couples TRBV12-3 or TRBV12-4 to TRBJ2-3, with TRBD1 as a possible D gene (6 bases). This CDR3 has 15 amino acids. The V gene lost 2 bases and the J gene lost 0 bases, with 9 bases spanning the gap.